The clone carrying this T cell receptor (beta chain) was seen a handful of times. Arm-PCR of CDR3 regions and iRepertoire HTBI primers were used to build TCR beta libraries. MiXCR was run by TCRdb on the multiplex PCR reads, yielding one entry per CDR3 protein. The sample has fewer than 650,000 distinct CDR3 sequences, about 16% seen once. Trimming pared 0 bases from V and 6 bases from J, leaving 18 bases between. The germline gives CDR1 ENHRY, CDR2 SYGVKD. The CDR3 loop spans 17 amino acids. These data are taken from a study of regulatory T cells in long-lasting Graves disease. The time point was: newly diagnosed GD, antithyroid drugs for less than 3 months. Construction of the TCR library relied on RNA isolated from PBMCs. The same data also went into a second study, on T cells in Graves' hyperthyroidism and ophthalmopathy.

The V call is TRBV10-3, the J call TRBJ2-4; TRBD2 might be the D (5 bases). The sequence came from a woman in her twenties or thirties with Graves disease. Here the sequenced sample was peripheral blood mononuclear cells (PBMCs), taken at new diagnosis, from a patient treated with antithyroid drugs. In DNA form, the CDR3 reads TGTGCCATCAGTGAGTCGCTTGCTGTAGCGTCCGTAAACATTCAGTACTTC. Its protein is CAISESLAVASVNIQYF.